A single sample gave rise to the 9 T cell receptor beta chains below, sequenced in a study of breast tumors, draining lymph nodes, adjacent tissues. TCRdb called the multiplex PCR reads again in MiXCR, with one record for every CDR3 protein. The sample yields about 270,000 distinct CDR3 sequences, over 25% seen once. Breast cancer patients provided tissue from their axillary draining lymph nodes. Sequenced: axillary lymph node tissue. The receptors derive from a female donor with breast cancer. Some clones in this sample may be carry-over from other donors' samples.

In the case of this clonotype: The CDR3 does not close with the conserved phenylalanine or tryptophan, likely indicating a read error. This rearrangement joins TRBV20-1 to TRBJ2-3, with no clear D. Germline-derived CDR1 and CDR2 are DFQATT and SNEGSKA (reference sequence). Trimming took off 5 bases at V and 6 bases at J, with 6 bases between the two ends. The CDR3 has 10 amino acids. The CDR3: CSAYLDTQYP. The CDR3 bases are TGCAGTGCTTATCTCGATACGCAGTATCCT.

At least ten counts were recorded for this clonotype. J is TRBJ2-7 and V is TRBV19; D remains unclear. The CDR3 consists of 13 residues. Trimming pared 3 bases from V and 4 bases from J, leaving 10 bases between. CDR1 and CDR2 from the germline V gene are LNHDA and SQIVND (reference sequence). CDR3: CASSIYHSYEQYF. Written as DNA, the CDR3 is TGTGCCAGTAGTATCTACCACTCTTACGAGCAGTACTTC.

To note about this clonotype: Without the conserved terminal phenylalanine or tryptophan, this CDR3 likely stems from a read error. Because the CDR3's place on the DNA is in doubt, the DNA is left out and the CDR3 is given as listed by TCRdb. The CDR3 reads CASSVVRPDSWIS. The V and J genes are TRBV9 and TRBJ2-2. From germline, CDR1 is SGDLS and CDR2 YYNGEE. Inclusive of both ends, the CDR3 amounts to 13 amino acids.

This clonotype turned up a few times. The CDR3 spells CAWNVGGRRDTQYF. The CDR3 DNA follows: TGTGCCTGGAATGTAGGGGGGCGGAGAGATACGCAGTATTTT. The rearrangement links TRBV30 to TRBJ2-3; D could derive from TRBD1 or TRBD2 (6 bases each). Trimming removed 4 bases at V and 5 bases at J, with 16 bases between. The CDR3 has 14 residues. The germline V gene has CDR1 GTSNPN and CDR2 SVGIG (reference sequence).

This clonotype occurred many times. The chain carries TRBV5-4 and TRBJ1-2, with D uncertain. V was clipped by 1 base and J by 0 bases, with 16 bases between them. The germline gives CDR1 SGHNT, CDR2 YYREEE (reference sequence). This CDR3 contains 17 residues. The CDR3 protein is CASSLLSFRDSNYGYTF. The CDR3 DNA is TGTGCCAGCAGCTTGCTTAGTTTTCGGGATTCTAACTATGGCTACACCTTC.

This clonotype was counted ten times or more. The gene calls are TRBV6-6 and TRBJ2-1; D ambiguous. Per the germline V gene, CDR1 is MNHNY and CDR2 is SVGAGI (reference sequence). This CDR3 has 15 residues. V was clipped by 4 bases and J by 4 bases, with 14 bases between them. CDR3 bases: TGTGCCAGCAGTTCAATCGGGCAGTCTTACAATGAGCAGTTCTTC. Protein: CASSSIGQSYNEQFF.

This rearrangement joins TRBV6-1 to TRBJ2-3; 9 nucleotides agree with TRBD2. The V gene end was trimmed by 1 base and the J gene end by 1 base; junction bases not matched to a gene: 3. The CDR3 length is 16 residues. Germline assignment: CDR1 MNHNS and CDR2 SASEGT. CDR3 sequence reads: CASSEGAGGGTDTQYF. The CDR3 bases are TGTGCCAGCAGTGAAGGGGCGGGAGGGGGCACAGATACGCAGTATTTT.

This clonotype came up many times. This sequence joins TRBV6-1 and TRBJ1-6; D might be TRBD1 (5 bases). The CDR3 is 13 residues long. CDR1 is MNHNS, CDR2 SASEGT, per germline. The V end was cut by 3 bases, the J end by 8 bases, with 8 bases between. The CDR3, as DNA: TGTGCCAGCAGTGATCAGGGTTATTCACCCCTCCACTTT. Translated: CASSDQGYSPLHF.

This clonotype has only a few counts. This may come from a read error, since a much larger clone is one base off. The chain employs TRBV5-4 and TRBJ1-2; a possible D gene is TRBD1 (6 bases). The germline gives CDR1 SGHNT, CDR2 YYREEE (reference sequence). V was shortened by 2 bases and J by 6 bases, with 14 bases between the two germline ends. The CDR3 runs 14 residues. The CDR3 DNA sequence: TGTGCCAGCAGCTTTGGGGACACGGAAAATGGCTACACCTTC. Protein sequence: CASSFGDTENGYTF. Using reference TRBV5-4 and TRBJ1-2 for the parts outside the CDR3, the full variable domain is ETGVTQSPTHLIKTRGQQVTLRCSSQSGHNTVSWYQQALGQGPQFIFQYYREEENGRGNFPPRFSGLQFPNYSSELNVNALELDDSALYLCASSFGDTENGYTFGSGTRLTVV.